This TCR beta chain was recovered during a study of shared clonotypes between healthy human individuals. This clone was observed a handful of times. At a deep level, the assay was run. Each replicate PCR on the sorted subsets used about 0.2 ug DNA (approximately 33,000 T cell genomes). TCRdb's table, derived via immunoSEQ multiplex PCR, lists solely in-frame clones and lacks some. The table includes about 320,000 clones, around 86% detected once. The clonotype was recovered from a man aged 18 to 29 in good health. Source material: memory CD8+ T cells sorted from blood. Specified subset: CD45RO+ cells pooled with CCR7-negative TemRA cells.

Here the CDR3 DNA reads TGTGCCAGCAGTTACCATCTTTGGGAGGGCAACTATGGCTACACCTTC. This translates into CASSYHLWEGNYGYTF. V and J are TRBV6-5 and TRBJ1-2, with D unclear. This CDR3 is 16 amino acids long. V shed 2 bases and J shed 2 bases, with 15 bases lying between them. Germline CDR1 reads MNHEY; CDR2 reads SVGAGI.